These T cell receptor beta chains were read from a single sample in a study of identical twins. MiXCR was run by TCRdb on the 5' RACE reads, yielding one entry per CDR3 protein. The sample yields around 490,000 distinct CDR3 sequences, around 20% seen once. This same sample was also part of a study on yellow fever vaccine responses in identical twins.

Sequencing was carried out using CD4+ T cells sorted from blood. These receptors were taken from a woman aged 18-29 years in good health. Both conserved end residues are part of each CDR3. The D gene is left open where the match is weak. Clone size is not always given. Where it is, it says once, few, many or a class for expanded clones.

v_call: TRBV4-1
clone_size: few
j_call: TRBJ2-1
d_call: TRBD2
cdr3_aa: CASSQAALSAGGRYNEQFF
cdr3_nt: TGCGCCAGCAGCCAAGCCGCCCTTTCAGCGGGGGGCCGCTACAATGAGCAGTTCTTC

v_call: TRBV20-1
clone_size: .
j_call: TRBJ2-7
d_call: TRBD2
cdr3_aa: CSARDSGIVPNGEQYF
cdr3_nt: TGCAGTGCTAGAGATAGCGGGATAGTACCTAACGGCGAGCAGTACTTC

v_call: TRBV7-3
clone_size: few
j_call: TRBJ2-2
d_call: .
cdr3_aa: CASSLIRAGGELFF
cdr3_nt: TGTGCCAGCAGCTTAATCAGGGCTGGCGGGGAGCTGTTTTTT

v_call: TRBV7-9
clone_size: .
j_call: TRBJ2-7
d_call: .
cdr3_aa: CASSLDWGPYEQYF
cdr3_nt: TGTGCCAGCAGCTTAGATTGGGGGCCGTACGAGCAGTACTTC

v_call: TRBV5-1
clone_size: many
j_call: TRBJ2-7
d_call: TRBD1
cdr3_aa: CASSPGTGGYEQYF
cdr3_nt: TGCGCCAGCAGCCCGGGGACAGGGGGCTACGAGCAGTACTTC

v_call: TRBV5-1
clone_size: few
j_call: TRBJ2-3
d_call: TRBD2
cdr3_aa: CASSLGNSGTYTDTQYF
cdr3_nt: TGCGCCAGCAGCTTGGGAAATAGCGGGACCTACACAGATACGCAGTATTTT

v_call: TRBV5-1
clone_size: .
j_call: TRBJ2-2
d_call: .
cdr3_aa: CASSSKAVTNTGELFF
cdr3_nt: TGCGCCAGCAGCTCAAAGGCGGTAACGAACACCGGGGAGCTGTTTTTT

v_call: TRBV18
clone_size: .
j_call: TRBJ2-4
d_call: TRBD1
cdr3_aa: CASSPLQGALAKNIQYF
cdr3_nt: TGTGCCAGCTCACCACTGCAGGGGGCCTTAGCCAAAAACATTCAGTACTTC

v_call: TRBV6-5
clone_size: few
j_call: TRBJ1-1
d_call: .
cdr3_aa: CASSYSNAGRNTEAFF
cdr3_nt: TGTGCCAGCAGTTACTCGAACGCAGGGAGAAACACTGAAGCTTTCTTT

v_call: TRBV3-1
clone_size: few
j_call: TRBJ2-7
d_call: .
cdr3_aa: CASSQGTSATGQYF
cdr3_nt: TGTGCCAGCAGCCAAGGAACATCAGCTACGGGGCAGTACTTC

v_call: TRBV19
clone_size: .
j_call: TRBJ1-5
d_call: TRBD1
cdr3_aa: CASRIQGSGNQPQHF
cdr3_nt: TGTGCCAGTAGGATACAGGGGAGTGGCAATCAGCCCCAGCATTTT

v_call: TRBV29-1
clone_size: .
j_call: TRBJ2-3
d_call: .
cdr3_aa: CSVELALTDTQYF
cdr3_nt: TGCAGCGTTGAGTTGGCTTTGACAGATACGCAGTATTTT

v_call: TRBV5-1
clone_size: once
j_call: TRBJ2-1
d_call: TRBD1
cdr3_aa: CASTRGQGYHEQFF
cdr3_nt: TGCGCCAGCACCAGGGGACAGGGGTACCATGAGCAGTTCTTC

v_call: TRBV24-1
clone_size: few
j_call: TRBJ1-2
d_call: TRBD1
cdr3_aa: CATSTGPNYGYTF
cdr3_nt: TGTGCCACCTCGACAGGGCCGAACTATGGCTACACCTTC

v_call: TRBV2
clone_size: .
j_call: TRBJ2-1
d_call: .
cdr3_aa: CASTGDNEHFF
cdr3_nt: TGTGCCAGCACGGGGGACAATGAGCATTTCTTC

v_call: TRBV19
clone_size: .
j_call: TRBJ1-2
d_call: .
cdr3_aa: CASSPEGRNYGYTF
cdr3_nt: TGTGCCAGTAGTCCGGAAGGACGGAACTATGGCTACACCTTC

v_call: TRBV6-1
clone_size: few
j_call: TRBJ2-5
d_call: .
cdr3_aa: CASRRRAVVWETQYF
cdr3_nt: TGTGCCAGCAGACGGCGGGCGGTCGTTTGGGAGACCCAGTACTTC

v_call: TRBV7-9
clone_size: few
j_call: TRBJ2-4
d_call: .
cdr3_aa: CASSDDRAKNIQYF
cdr3_nt: TGTGCCAGCAGCGACGACAGGGCCAAAAACATTCAGTACTTC

v_call: TRBV7-3
clone_size: few
j_call: TRBJ2-3
d_call: TRBD1
cdr3_aa: CASSFLTGSTDTQYF
cdr3_nt: TGTGCCAGCAGCTTCTTGACAGGGAGCACAGATACGCAGTATTTT

v_call: TRBV12-3/TRBV12-4
clone_size: .
j_call: TRBJ1-1
d_call: .
cdr3_aa: CASSFSNEAFF
cdr3_nt: TGTGCCAGCAGCTTCTCTAATGAAGCTTTCTTT

v_call: TRBV29-1
clone_size: .
j_call: TRBJ2-2
d_call: TRBD1
cdr3_aa: CSVRGKGQGANTGELFF
cdr3_nt: TGCAGCGTCAGAGGAAAGGGACAGGGGGCGAACACCGGGGAGCTGTTTTTT

v_call: TRBV27
clone_size: many
j_call: TRBJ2-3
d_call: TRBD2
cdr3_aa: CASSFTSGGTDTQYF
cdr3_nt: TGTGCCAGCAGTTTTACTAGCGGGGGCACAGATACGCAGTATTTT

v_call: TRBV10-3
clone_size: .
j_call: TRBJ2-3
d_call: .
cdr3_aa: CAISVSGANTDTQYF
cdr3_nt: TGTGCCATCAGTGTCAGCGGAGCGAACACAGATACGCAGTATTTT

v_call: TRBV12-3/TRBV12-4
clone_size: few
j_call: TRBJ2-1
d_call: .
cdr3_aa: CASRGDGRSSYNEQFF
cdr3_nt: TGTGCCAGCAGGGGGGACGGACGGAGCTCCTACAATGAGCAGTTCTTC

v_call: TRBV5-1
clone_size: .
j_call: TRBJ2-7
d_call: TRBD1
cdr3_aa: CASGTGRNYEQYF
cdr3_nt: TGCGCCAGCGGGACAGGGAGGAACTACGAGCAGTACTTC

v_call: TRBV15
clone_size: few
j_call: TRBJ2-7
d_call: .
cdr3_aa: CATRSGPSSYEQYF
cdr3_nt: TGTGCCACCAGATCCGGACCCAGCTCCTACGAGCAGTACTTC

v_call: TRBV10-3
clone_size: many
j_call: TRBJ2-1
d_call: .
cdr3_aa: CAISDLGEQFF
cdr3_nt: TGTGCCATCAGTGACCTCGGGGAGCAGTTCTTC

v_call: TRBV12-3/TRBV12-4
clone_size: .
j_call: TRBJ2-7
d_call: .
cdr3_aa: CATHKGNSYEQYF
cdr3_nt: TGTGCCACCCACAAAGGGAACTCCTACGAGCAGTACTTC

v_call: TRBV5-1
clone_size: few
j_call: TRBJ2-1
d_call: TRBD2
cdr3_aa: CASSRLAGDEFF
cdr3_nt: TGCGCCAGCAGTAGACTAGCGGGAGATGAGTTCTTC

v_call: TRBV12-3/TRBV12-4
clone_size: .
j_call: TRBJ1-5
d_call: TRBD1
cdr3_aa: CASSRTGGISPQHF
cdr3_nt: TGTGCCAGCAGCCGGACAGGTGGAATCTCGCCCCAGCATTTT

v_call: TRBV5-1
clone_size: .
j_call: TRBJ2-2
d_call: .
cdr3_aa: CASSLGPTLTGELFF
cdr3_nt: TGCGCCAGCAGCTTGGGTCCGACCCTAACCGGGGAGCTGTTTTTT

v_call: TRBV14
clone_size: .
j_call: TRBJ2-7
d_call: .
cdr3_aa: CASSQVRLAIFHEQYF
cdr3_nt: TGTGCCAGCAGCCAAGTACGGCTAGCGATTTTCCACGAGCAGTACTTC

v_call: TRBV3-1
clone_size: few
j_call: TRBJ2-1
d_call: .
cdr3_aa: CASSQGWGTHNEQFF
cdr3_nt: TGTGCCAGCAGCCAAGGGTGGGGGACGCACAATGAGCAGTTCTTC

v_call: TRBV29-1
clone_size: few
j_call: TRBJ2-2
d_call: .
cdr3_aa: CSAHTRTGELFF
cdr3_nt: TGCAGCGCGCACACTAGGACCGGGGAGCTGTTTTTT

v_call: TRBV9
clone_size: many
j_call: TRBJ2-5
d_call: TRBD2
cdr3_aa: CASSESGSDKTQYF
cdr3_nt: TGTGCCAGCAGTGAGAGCGGGAGTGACAAGACCCAGTACTTC

v_call: TRBV6-1
clone_size: .
j_call: TRBJ2-7
d_call: .
cdr3_aa: CASMKESEQYF
cdr3_nt: TGTGCCAGCATGAAGGAGTCCGAGCAGTACTTC

v_call: TRBV7-2
clone_size: .
j_call: TRBJ2-2
d_call: .
cdr3_aa: CASRRDFNTGELFF
cdr3_nt: TGTGCCAGCCGACGGGACTTCAACACCGGGGAGCTGTTTTTT

v_call: TRBV12-3/TRBV12-4
clone_size: many
j_call: TRBJ2-2
d_call: .
cdr3_aa: CASRRTEHTGELFF
cdr3_nt: TGTGCCAGCAGACGGACGGAGCACACCGGGGAGCTGTTTTTT

v_call: TRBV5-1
clone_size: .
j_call: TRBJ2-7
d_call: .
cdr3_aa: CASSLDHPGLEQYF
cdr3_nt: TGCGCCAGCAGCTTGGATCACCCTGGGCTCGAGCAGTACTTC

v_call: TRBV3-1
clone_size: few
j_call: TRBJ2-7
d_call: .
cdr3_aa: CASRGREKEHF
cdr3_nt: TGTGCCAGCAGGGGTCGGGAGAAGGAGCACTTC

v_call: TRBV6-5
clone_size: .
j_call: TRBJ2-2
d_call: TRBD2
cdr3_aa: CASSYSMFSGGGELFF
cdr3_nt: TGTGCCAGCAGTTACTCGATGTTTAGCGGGGGAGGGGAGCTGTTTTTT

v_call: TRBV3-1
clone_size: many
j_call: TRBJ2-5
d_call: TRBD1
cdr3_aa: CASSQTGGRETQYF
cdr3_nt: TGCGCCAGCAGCCAGACAGGGGGCAGGGAGACCCAGTACTTC

v_call: TRBV24-1
clone_size: .
j_call: TRBJ2-1
d_call: TRBD2
cdr3_aa: CATSDSPGTKGGNEQFF
cdr3_nt: TGTGCCACCAGTGATTCTCCCGGGACTAAGGGAGGCAATGAGCAGTTCTTC

v_call: TRBV4-1
clone_size: few
j_call: TRBJ2-2
d_call: TRBD2
cdr3_aa: CASSQAGGNTGELFF
cdr3_nt: TGCGCCAGCAGCCAAGCGGGGGGGAACACCGGGGAGCTGTTTTTT

v_call: TRBV24-1
clone_size: few
j_call: TRBJ2-1
d_call: TRBD1
cdr3_aa: CATSDPQGQPQVQFF
cdr3_nt: TGTGCCACCAGTGATCCCCAGGGACAGCCCCAGGTGCAGTTCTTC

v_call: TRBV5-1
clone_size: .
j_call: TRBJ2-3
d_call: .
cdr3_aa: CASSRTWPGGPTDTQYF
cdr3_nt: TGCGCCAGCAGCCGAACCTGGCCAGGGGGGCCCACAGATACGCAGTATTTT

v_call: TRBV12-3/TRBV12-4
clone_size: .
j_call: TRBJ1-5
d_call: .
cdr3_aa: CASSFEGEFGPQHF
cdr3_nt: TGTGCCAGCAGTTTTGAGGGGGAATTTGGGCCCCAGCATTTT

v_call: TRBV10-2
clone_size: .
j_call: TRBJ2-5
d_call: TRBD1
cdr3_aa: CASSESSRGRETQYF
cdr3_nt: TGCGCCAGCAGTGAGTCCTCCAGGGGGCGTGAGACCCAGTACTTC

v_call: TRBV6-5
clone_size: .
j_call: TRBJ2-2
d_call: .
cdr3_aa: CASSYGEYTGELFF
cdr3_nt: TGTGCCAGCAGTTACGGCGAGTACACCGGGGAGCTGTTTTTT

v_call: TRBV2
clone_size: .
j_call: TRBJ2-3
d_call: .
cdr3_aa: CASSEGEPDTQYF
cdr3_nt: TGTGCCAGCAGTGAAGGGGAACCAGATACGCAGTATTTT

v_call: TRBV3-1
clone_size: few
j_call: TRBJ2-3
d_call: TRBD2
cdr3_aa: CASSPFFSPRLAGGTDTQYF
cdr3_nt: TGTGCCAGCAGCCCTTTCTTCAGCCCTCGACTAGCGGGGGGCACAGATACGCAGTATTTT

v_call: TRBV6-5
clone_size: .
j_call: TRBJ2-5
d_call: TRBD1
cdr3_aa: CASSYYSTGTGETQYF
cdr3_nt: TGTGCCAGCAGTTACTACTCGACAGGGACGGGGGAGACCCAGTACTTC

v_call: TRBV20-1
clone_size: few
j_call: TRBJ2-2
d_call: TRBD2
cdr3_aa: CSARKLGLAGSELFF
cdr3_nt: TGCAGTGCTAGAAAACTAGGACTAGCAGGCAGCGAGCTGTTTTTT

v_call: TRBV29-1
clone_size: .
j_call: TRBJ2-1
d_call: .
cdr3_aa: CSVEVLGNEQFF
cdr3_nt: TGCAGCGTTGAAGTTCTGGGCAATGAGCAGTTCTTC